Following are 21 T cell receptor beta chains from one sample sequenced in a study of beta chain features in type 1 diabetes. Study-level results: Type 1 diabetes patients had moderately but significantly shorter TCRB CDR3s in all four CD4+ subsets.

For these TCRs, the target antigens are not known. What was sequenced were expressed TCRB transcripts, since all of the isolated RNA had been reverse transcribed. This table comes from immunoSEQ multiplex PCR, and its TCRdb copy is limited to in-frame clones, with some not included. The sample has 500,000 to 650,000 clones, 12% seen once. Sequences were obtained from naive CD4+ T cells from blood. The receptors originated from a man in his thirties or forties with type 1 diabetes.

This clone turned up a few times. The gene calls are TRBV10-3 and TRBJ2-1, with 7 bases lining up with TRBD1. The germline CDR1 and CDR2 sequences are ENHRY and SYGVKD. The J segment lost 9 bases and the V segment lost 6 bases, leaving 14 bases of the junction unmatched. CDR3 size: 15 residues. The CDR3 DNA reads TGTGCCATCAGAGTAACCGGACAGGTCACGAGTGAGCAGTTCTTC. Translation: CAIRVTGQVTSEQFF.

This clone has a handful of counts. The chain recombines TRBV18 with TRBJ2-3; D is ambiguous. Germline lookup yields CDR1 KGHSH and CDR2 LQKENI. The V end lost 6 bases, the J end lost 6 bases, and 10 bases lay between the germline ends. CDR3 length: 12 amino acids. CDR3 in DNA: TGTGCCAGCTCCCCAGACGAGGATACGCAGTATTTT. Its translation: CASSPDEDTQYF.

Here the CDR3 reads CASSSFDGQPQHF. The CDR3 bases are TGTGCCAGCAGCTCATTCGACGGTCAGCCCCAGCATTTT. The chain has TRBV7-9 and TRBJ1-5; D not certain. The germline V and J ends were trimmed by 4 bases and 6 bases, with 10 bases remaining between them. Germline V lookup: CDR1 SEHNR, CDR2 FQNEAQ (reference sequence). The CDR3 is 13 residues long.

This clone has just a few counts. This sequence joins TRBV7-8 and TRBJ2-1; no clear D. The V gene lost 1 base and the J gene lost 13 bases, with 17 bases spanning the gap. The germline V gene has CDR1 SGHVS and CDR2 FQNEAQ. This CDR3 spans 14 amino acids. This CDR3 reads CASSLEVRVANQFF. CDR3 sequence (DNA): TGTGCCAGCAGCTTAGAAGTTAGGGTAGCTAATCAGTTCTTC.

The CDR3: CASSLALGLVGYGYTF. Written as DNA, the CDR3 is TGTGCCAGCAGCTTAGCTTTAGGACTCGTGGGCTATGGCTACACCTTC. This sequence joins TRBV7-2 and TRBJ1-2; D is undetermined. Germline V gene data show CDR1 as SGHTA and CDR2 as FQGNSA. The CDR3 covers 16 residues. Between the trimmed V and J ends, which lost 0 bases and 4 bases, there was a span of 15 bases.

This clone appeared a few times. J is TRBJ1-1 and V is TRBV29-1; possible D gene TRBD1, 5 bases. Germline V gene sequence: CDR1 SQVTM, CDR2 ANQGSEA. Trimming took 4 bases from V and 3 from J, leaving 15 bases between them. This CDR3 comprises 14 residues. The CDR3 spells CSVVIVLGDTEAFF. The CDR3 DNA reads TGCAGCGTTGTAATTGTGTTGGGGGACACTGAAGCTTTCTTT.

Note on this clone: Other DNA sequences in this specimen translate into the identical CDR3. The chain carries TRBV7-9 and TRBJ1-2; 7 nucleotides match TRBD1. The CDR3 runs 15 residues. Germline V gives CDR1 SEHNR, CDR2 FQNEAQ (reference sequence). V shed 0 bases, J shed 5 bases, and the junction held 6 bases outside the gene matches. The CDR3 loop is CASSLADRPAYGYTF. The CDR3 DNA follows: TGTGCCAGCAGCTTAGCGGACAGGCCCGCTTATGGCTACACCTTC.

This clone appeared a few times. The chain has TRBV18 and TRBJ2-7; 9 bases are shared with TRBD1. The J segment lost 4 bases and the V segment lost 4 bases, leaving 5 bases of the junction unmatched. Germline CDR1 reads KGHSH; CDR2 reads LQKENI. CDR3 length: 14 residues. The CDR3, as DNA: TGTGCCAGCTCACTCCGACAGGGGGAGTACGAGCAGTACTTC. This translates into CASSLRQGEYEQYF.

The chain carries TRBV5-4 and TRBJ1-2; D not resolved. The germline CDR1 and CDR2 sequences are SGHNT and YYREEE (reference sequence). The V end was cut by 3 bases, the J end by 8 bases, with 17 bases between. This CDR3 has 14 amino acids. The CDR3 DNA is TGTGCCAGCAGCTATAATTCAGTGACATCGGGCTACACCTTC. As protein: CASSYNSVTSGYTF.

This clone occurred a few times. This sequence joins TRBV28 and TRBJ2-5; D may be TRBD1 (5 bases). V dropped 7 bases and J dropped 4 bases, with 16 bases sitting between them. Per germline, CDR1 MDHEN and CDR2 SYDVKM. This CDR3 is built from 14 residues. CDR3 in DNA: TGTGCCAGCACCGTCCCAGGGCAGGGAGAGACCCAGTACTTC. This translates into CASTVPGQGETQYF.

The chain uses TRBV19 and TRBJ1-2; D uncertain. V was trimmed by 7 bases and J by 1 base, leaving 19 bases between them. The CDR3 loop spans 16 amino acids. Germline V gene lookup returns CDR1 LNHDA and CDR2 SQIVND (reference sequence). The CDR3 DNA sequence: TGTGCCAGTATGGGAGGGTCCCGCTATTTTAACTATGGCTACACCTTC. This codes for CASMGGSRYFNYGYTF.

This clone was seen more than once but under ten times. The rearrangement links TRBV7-2 to TRBJ1-5; D unresolved. Deletions cut 2 bases from V and 3 bases from J, with 11 bases between. The CDR3 sequence is 15 residues long. From germline, CDR1 is SGHTA and CDR2 FQGNSA. The CDR3 bases are TGTGCCAGCAGCTTAAATAGTCCAGCCAATCAGCCCCAGCATTTT. This encodes CASSLNSPANQPQHF.

The table lists this clone with a few counts. The rearrangement links TRBV19 to TRBJ2-3; 8 bases agree with TRBD1. CDR3 length equals 14 residues. Losses at the gene ends were 5 bases for V and 5 bases for J; bases not matched to a gene: 6. Germline CDR1 and CDR2: LNHDA and SQIVND (reference sequence). This chain's CDR3 is CASSVTGVKDTQYF. CDR3 coding DNA: TGTGCCAGTAGTGTGACAGGGGTTAAAGATACGCAGTATTTT.

This clone was picked up a small number of times. The chain links TRBV30 to TRBJ2-7; D ambiguous. Germline V gives CDR1 GTSNPN, CDR2 SVGIG (reference sequence). Trimming took off 1 base at V and 0 bases at J, with 13 bases between the two ends. This CDR3 has 15 residues. The CDR3 protein is CAWSGKAGLSYEQYF. CDR3 DNA sequence: TGTGCCTGGAGTGGAAAGGCCGGTCTCTCCTACGAGCAGTACTTC. Full variable domain (missing parts from reference TRBV30 and TRBJ2-7): SQTIHQWPATLVQPVGSPLSLECTVEGTSNPNLYWYRQAAGRGLQLLFYSVGIGQISSEVPQNLSASRPQDRQFILSSKKLLLSDSGFYLCAWSGKAGLSYEQYFGPGTRLTVT.

Of note for this clone: Other DNA sequences from this sample encode an identical CDR3 as well. V is TRBV29-1 and J is TRBJ1-2; D remains unclear. The CDR3 consists of 12 residues. V shed 0 bases and J shed 6 bases, with 8 bases lying between them. Germline CDR1 and CDR2: SQVTM and ANQGSEA. The CDR3 DNA is TGCAGCGTTGAAGACACAGTCGATGGCTACACCTTC. It translates to CSVEDTVDGYTF. Drawing the rest from reference TRBV29-1 and TRBJ1-2, the complete variable domain is SAVISQKPSRDICQRGTSLTIQCQVDSQVTMMFWYRQQPGQSLTLIATANQGSEATYESGFVIDKFPISRPNLTFSTLTVSNMSPEDSSIYLCSVEDTVDGYTFGSGTRLTVV.

Only a few counts were recorded for this clone. A junction end diverges from the germline sequence, so it may reflect a read error. V gene TRBV28 combines with J gene TRBJ2-7; 9 bases map to TRBD1. Per the germline V gene, CDR1 is MDHEN and CDR2 is SYDVKM. There are 11 residues in the CDR3. DNA of the CDR3: TGTGCCAGCAGGCTCCGGGACAGGGCATCGTTC. The encoded protein is CASRLRDRASF.

This clone was seen only a few times. This chain links TRBV6-5 with TRBJ2-1; TRBD1 matches 12 bases. The length of the CDR3 is 15 residues. The V and J ends lost 4 bases and 6 bases, in that order; junction bases with no gene match: 4. CDR1 MNHEY and CDR2 SVGAGI come from the germline V gene. CDR3 nucleotides: TGTGCCAGCAGTTTCCGGGACAGGGGGCTCAATGAGCAGTTCTTC. Protein sequence: CASSFRDRGLNEQFF.

This clone was counted between two and nine times. The chain couples TRBV11-2 to TRBJ2-3; unclear D gene. The CDR3 totals 15 residues. Trimming removed 0 bases at V and 2 bases at J, with 9 bases between. Germline-derived CDR1 and CDR2 are SGHAT and FQNNGV. CDR3 DNA sequence: TGTGCCAGCAGCTTAGATCCGGTCACCACAGATACGCAGTATTTT. The encoded protein is CASSLDPVTTDTQYF.

V is TRBV6-8 and J is TRBJ1-5; D ambiguous. The germline gives CDR1 MNHGY, CDR2 SAAAGT. The CDR3 consists of 15 residues. V was shortened by 5 bases and J by 10 bases, with 21 bases between the two germline ends. CDR3 region: CASSTTGTWGSPQHF. The DNA for the CDR3 is TGTGCCAGCAGTACAACGGGAACCTGGGGTTCTCCCCAGCATTTT.

The chain combines TRBV18 with TRBJ2-3; D is perhaps TRBD2 (5 bases). The CDR3 consists of 14 residues. Trimming pared 3 bases from V and 4 bases from J, leaving 11 bases between. From germline, CDR1 is KGHSH and CDR2 LQKENI. The chain's CDR3 is CASSPLGSPDTQYF. The CDR3, as DNA: TGTGCCAGCTCACCTTTAGGGAGCCCAGATACGCAGTATTTT. The full variable domain, its missing parts supplied by reference TRBV18 and TRBJ2-3, is NAGVMQNPRHLVRRRGQEARLRCSPMKGHSHVYWYRQLPEEGLKFMVYLQKENIIDESGMPKERFSAEFPKEGPSILRIQQVVRGDSAAYFCASSPLGSPDTQYFGPGTRLTVL.

This clone was counted between two and nine times. The J gene is TRBJ2-1, the V gene TRBV6-5; 8 bases map to TRBD1. V lost 4 bases to trimming and J lost 5 bases; unmatched junction nucleotides: 4. CDR1 and CDR2 from the germline V gene are MNHEY and SVGAGI. CDR3 length equals 14 residues. CDR3 loop: CASSWTGWDNEQFF. The CDR3, as DNA: TGTGCCAGCAGTTGGACAGGGTGGGACAATGAGCAGTTCTTC.